One and the same sample provided the 8 T cell receptor beta chains below, sequenced in a study of blood T cell repertoires in COVID-19. Libraries were prepared by immunoSEQ multiplex PCR; TCRdb keeps only in-frame clonotypes and omits some of them. The data hold about 130,000 clones, with 81% observed a single time. Sequencing used peripheral blood. The receptors derive from a woman aged 55-70 years with active or convalescent COVID-19.

The chain has TRBV5-4 and TRBJ1-6, with 7 bases lining up with TRBD1. The CDR3 is 17 amino acids. Trimming at V came to 5 bases and at J to 11 bases, leaving 19 bases not matched to a gene. Germline CDR1 SGHNT, CDR2 YYREEE (reference sequence). The CDR3 DNA reads TGTGCCAGCAGGCCTGCCCCTCAACCGGGACAGTCCACACCCCTCCACTTT. Amino acid sequence: CASRPAPQPGQSTPLHF.

In this sample, this clone turned up once. The rearrangement joins TRBV6-5 to TRBJ2-3; D remains ambiguous. This CDR3 spans 16 amino acids. CDR1 and CDR2 (germline): MNHEY, SVGAGI. Trimming pared 4 bases from V and 0 bases from J, leaving 14 bases between. The CDR3, as DNA: TGTGCCAGCAGTTTGGGTCCGCGGTCTAGCACAGATACGCAGTATTTT. It specifies CASSLGPRSSTDTQYF.

Only one count was recorded for this clone. This chain joins TRBV19 and TRBJ1-1; D call uncertain. Trimming removed 5 bases at V and 4 bases at J, with 17 bases between. Looked up from germline, CDR1 is LNHDA and CDR2 is SQIVND (reference sequence). The CDR3 loop spans 15 amino acids. CDR3 DNA: TGTGCCAGTAGTGTCCGACCCGGCAGCGGCACTGAAGCTTTCTTT. Amino acid sequence: CASSVRPGSGTEAFF.

This clone was counted only a few times. The gene calls are TRBV11-2 and TRBJ2-5; 7 bases match TRBD2. The ends lost 2 bases at V and 5 bases at J; junction bases unmatched: 8. Per germline, CDR1 SGHAT and CDR2 FQNNGV. CDR3 length: 15 amino acids. The CDR3 DNA follows: TGTGCCAGCAGCTTATTGGCGGGAGTTGGGGAGACCCAGTACTTC. It specifies CASSLLAGVGETQYF.

This rearrangement joins TRBV19 to TRBJ1-3, with 8 bases identical to TRBD1. This CDR3 is built from 16 residues. Germline V gene sequence: CDR1 LNHDA, CDR2 SQIVND (reference sequence). V dropped 5 bases and J dropped 0; count of bases not matched to a gene: 6. In DNA form, the CDR3 reads TGTGCCAGTAGTGGACAGGGCCAACTCTCTGGAAACACCATATATTTT. Translated: CASSGQGQLSGNTIYF.

J is TRBJ1-6 and V is TRBV5-4; the match to TRBD1 covers 7 bases. CDR1 is SGHNT, CDR2 YYREEE, per germline (reference sequence). The CDR3 extends over 15 amino acids. V shed 4 bases and J 5 bases; nucleotides not matched to a gene: 6. The CDR3 sequence: CASSRDSRDNSPLHF. DNA for the CDR3: TGTGCCAGCAGCCGGGACAGCCGTGATAATTCACCCCTCCACTTT.

This clone was counted a few times. The genes are TRBV5-5 and TRBJ2-3, with a tentative D call TRBD2 (5 bases). The CDR3 consists of 15 residues. Germline V gene lookup returns CDR1 SGHKS and CDR2 YYEKEE (reference sequence). V was pared by 4 bases and J by 3 bases, with 15 bases between. The CDR3 DNA reads TGTGCCAGCAGCGACTCGGCCCGGAGGACAGATACGCAGTATTTT. Translating gives CASSDSARRTDTQYF.

The genes are TRBV6-5 and TRBJ1-5; D gene uncertain. In germline, CDR1 is MNHEY, CDR2 SVGAGI. The CDR3 totals 15 residues. Trimming stripped 6 bases from V and 0 bases from J, with 12 bases between. CDR3 DNA: TGTGCCAGCAGATTCGACTATTATAGCAATCAGCCCCAGCATTTT. Residues: CASRFDYYSNQPQHF.